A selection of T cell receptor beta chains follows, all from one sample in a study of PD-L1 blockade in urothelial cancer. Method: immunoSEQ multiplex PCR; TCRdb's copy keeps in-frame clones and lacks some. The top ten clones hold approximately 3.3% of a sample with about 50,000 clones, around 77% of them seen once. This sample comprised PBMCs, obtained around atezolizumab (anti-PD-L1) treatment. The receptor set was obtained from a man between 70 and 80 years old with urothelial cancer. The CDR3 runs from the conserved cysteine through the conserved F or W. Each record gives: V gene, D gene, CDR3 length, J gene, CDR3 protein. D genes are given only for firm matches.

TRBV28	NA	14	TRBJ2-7	CASSSSGSAYEQYF
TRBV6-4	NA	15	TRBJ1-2	CASKRGGQGNYGYTF
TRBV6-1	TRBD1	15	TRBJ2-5	CASSSQGQGAETQYF
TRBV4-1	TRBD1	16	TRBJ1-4	CASSQTGATNDGKLFF
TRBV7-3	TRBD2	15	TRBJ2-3	CASSLQSGGTDTQYF
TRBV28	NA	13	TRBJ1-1	CASSRTGNTEAFF
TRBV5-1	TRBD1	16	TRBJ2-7	CASSLGGTGSSYEQYF
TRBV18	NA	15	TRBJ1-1	CASSPGSGPNTEAFF
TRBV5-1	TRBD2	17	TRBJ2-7	CASSTATSGGAFYEQYF
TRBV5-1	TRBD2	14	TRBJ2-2	CASRGAGRTGELFF
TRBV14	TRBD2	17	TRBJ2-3	CASSQRLLAGGGDTQYF
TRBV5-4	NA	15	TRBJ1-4	CASSSQGQTNEKLFF
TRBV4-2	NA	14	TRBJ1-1	CASSLQPGRTEAFF
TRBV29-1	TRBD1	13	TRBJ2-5	CSVTRTGPETQYF
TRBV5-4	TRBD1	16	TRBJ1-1	CASSLVSGQGATEAFF
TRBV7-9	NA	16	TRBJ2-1	CASSLPGFGKGNEQFF
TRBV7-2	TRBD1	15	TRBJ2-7	CASSATGGSSYEQYF
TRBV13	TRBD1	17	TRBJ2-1	CASSLESRGRGLNEQFF
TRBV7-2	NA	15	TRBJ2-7	CASSLAWGDTYEQYF
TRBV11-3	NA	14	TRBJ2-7	CASSLLAGGFEQYF
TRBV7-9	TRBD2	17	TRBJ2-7	CASSLGTSGALSYEQYF
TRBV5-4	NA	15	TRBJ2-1	CASSRPSYDADEQFF
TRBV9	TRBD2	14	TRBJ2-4	CASSAGTSGAVQYF
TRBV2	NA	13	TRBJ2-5	CASSDLAKETQYF
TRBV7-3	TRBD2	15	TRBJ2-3	CASSLISGRTDTQYF
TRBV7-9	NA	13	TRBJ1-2	CASSFRGTGGYTF
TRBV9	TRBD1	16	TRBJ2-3	CASSVGGRGLTDTQYF
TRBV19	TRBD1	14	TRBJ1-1	CASKGRGRNTEAFF
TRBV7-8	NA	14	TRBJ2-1	CASSPQSRANEQFF
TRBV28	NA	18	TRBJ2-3	CASSPIRYRERSTDTQYF
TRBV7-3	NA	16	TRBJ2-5	CASSFPPRLAEQTQYF
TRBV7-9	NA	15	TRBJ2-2	CASSLVSSRTGELFF
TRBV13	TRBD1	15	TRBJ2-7	CASSFRQGATYEQYF
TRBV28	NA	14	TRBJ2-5	CASNGHRAQETQYF
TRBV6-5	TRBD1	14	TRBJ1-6	CASRGQGGDSPLHF
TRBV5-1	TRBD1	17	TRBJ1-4	CASSPGQGASTNEKLFF
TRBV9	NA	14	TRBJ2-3	CASSAGTRTDTQYF
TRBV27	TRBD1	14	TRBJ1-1	CASSLGQGINEAFF
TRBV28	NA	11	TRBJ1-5	CASGRNQPQHF
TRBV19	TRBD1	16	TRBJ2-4	CASRGGTGAVKNIQYF
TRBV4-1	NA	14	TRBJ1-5	CASRDLGRNGPQHF
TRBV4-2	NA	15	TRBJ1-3	CASSPRVGGGNTIYF
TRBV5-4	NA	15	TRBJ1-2	CASSLGGDIAYGYTF
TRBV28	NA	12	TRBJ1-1	CASSRRQSSAFF
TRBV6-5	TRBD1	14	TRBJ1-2	CASSSTGGNYGYTF
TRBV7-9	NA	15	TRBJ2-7	CASSLRAGRTYEQYF
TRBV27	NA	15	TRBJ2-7	CASSSRDTHSYEQYF
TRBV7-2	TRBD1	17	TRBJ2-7	CASSLAAGTGVSYEQYF
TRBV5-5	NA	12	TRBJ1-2	CASSLTGYGYTF
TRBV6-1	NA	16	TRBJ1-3	CASSATAHKTGNTIYF
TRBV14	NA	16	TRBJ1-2	CASSQAPGHSRYGYTF
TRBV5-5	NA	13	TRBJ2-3	CASTRTGTDTQYF
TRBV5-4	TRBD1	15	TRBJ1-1	CASSSGTGGATEAFF
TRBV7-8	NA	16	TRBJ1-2	CASSLGRLGGKYGYTF
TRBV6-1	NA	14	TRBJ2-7	CASSVDGRGYEQYF
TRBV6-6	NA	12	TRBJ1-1	CASSRGNTEAFF
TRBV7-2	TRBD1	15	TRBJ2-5	CASSLRTGTKETQYF
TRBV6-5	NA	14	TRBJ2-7	CASSYGGSAQEQYF
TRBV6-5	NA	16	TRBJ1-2	CASSYLVGREGGGYTF